These 13 T cell receptor beta chains came from one sample sequenced in a study of a mutant IDH1 vaccine in newly diagnosed glioma. Assay: immunoSEQ multiplex PCR; the TCRdb copy retains only in-frame clones and omits some. There are 15,000 to 20,000 clones in the sample; about 80% occur only once, and 10% lies in the top ten. Indicated time point: baseline, week 1 (first vaccination visit). Treatment in this sample: pre-vaccination baseline after standard-of-care therapy. Sequencing used PBMCs, obtained from a glioma patient treated with radiotherapy, temozolomide or both. These receptors originate from a man aged 40-49 years with glioma.

This clone was seen once. V and J are TRBV29-1 and TRBJ2-1; D is perhaps TRBD1 or TRBD2 (5 bases each). Germline V gene sequence: CDR1 SQVTM, CDR2 ANQGSEA. The V end lost 2 bases, the J end lost 5 bases, and 16 bases lay between the germline ends. There are 15 residues in the CDR3. The CDR3: CSVEPSGWGNNEQFF. The CDR3 region has the DNA TGCAGCGTTGAACCGTCGGGGTGGGGGAACAATGAGCAGTTCTTC.

V is TRBV5-6 and J is TRBJ2-1; TRBD2 is a possible D gene (5 bases). The germline gives CDR1 SGHDT, CDR2 YYEEEE. This CDR3 spans 16 amino acids. V shed 4 bases and J shed 0 bases, with 14 bases lying between them. CDR3 protein: CASSVGLLSSYNEQFF. As DNA, the CDR3 is TGTGCCAGCAGCGTCGGACTCCTAAGCTCCTACAATGAGCAGTTCTTC. The whole variable domain, filled in from reference TRBV5-6 and TRBJ2-1, reads DAGVTQSPTHLIKTRGQQVTLRCSPKSGHDTVSWYQQALGQGPQFIFQYYEEEERQRGNFPDRFSGHQFPNYSSELNVNALLLGDSALYLCASSVGLLSSYNEQFFGPGTRLTVL.

The V and J genes are TRBV14 and TRBJ2-5; TRBD2 matches 10 bases. This CDR3 region has 16 residues. V dropped 2 bases and J dropped 4; count of bases not matched to a gene: 7. CDR1 is SGHDN, CDR2 FVKESK, per germline. The CDR3 nucleotides read TGTGCCAGCAGCCAATGGCTAGCGGGGGCCGGAGAGACCCAGTACTTC. Protein product: CASSQWLAGAGETQYF.

The chain combines TRBV29-1 with TRBJ1-2, with D perhaps TRBD1 (5 bases). Trimming removed 2 bases at V and 8 bases at J, with 9 bases between. Germline V gives CDR1 SQVTM, CDR2 ANQGSEA. The CDR3 has 11 residues. The CDR3 here is CSVEQGGGYTF. The CDR3 nucleotides read TGCAGCGTTGAACAGGGAGGGGGCTACACCTTC. Together with reference TRBV29-1 and TRBJ1-2, the CDR3 gives the full variable domain: SAVISQKPSRDICQRGTSLTIQCQVDSQVTMMFWYRQQPGQSLTLIATANQGSEATYESGFVIDKFPISRPNLTFSTLTVSNMSPEDSSIYLCSVEQGGGYTFGSGTRLTVV.

Concerning this clone: Other DNA sequences in this specimen translate into the identical CDR3. CDR3 sequence (DNA): TGTGCCAGCAGCTCCACGACAGGGGGCATTCTAGCGGGCACTGAAGCTTTCTTT. Translated: CASSSTTGGILAGTEAFF. The chain joins TRBV5-8 to TRBJ1-1, with TRBD1 matching over 10 bases. The ends lost 3 bases at V and 4 bases at J; junction bases unmatched: 15. CDR1 SGHTS and CDR2 YDEGEE come from the germline V gene. There are 18 residues in the CDR3.

This clone was detected only once. The chain combines TRBV5-1 with TRBJ1-5; D not certain. The ends were cut back, 4 bases at V and 3 bases at J, with 14 bases in the middle. Germline V gives CDR1 SGHRS, CDR2 YFSETQ. The CDR3 runs to 15 residues. For the CDR3, the DNA is TGCGCCAGCAGCCCTACGGGGAACTACAATCAGCCCCAGCATTTT. Protein product: CASSPTGNYNQPQHF.

The chain combines TRBV4-1 with TRBJ2-1; D perhaps matches TRBD2 (6 bases). The germline gives CDR1 MGHRA, CDR2 YSYEKL. This CDR3 is 14 amino acids long. Trimming took off 0 bases at V and 6 bases at J, with 9 bases between the two ends. The CDR3 region is CASSQDAGFNEQFF. CDR3 in DNA: TGCGCCAGCAGCCAAGATGCGGGGTTCAATGAGCAGTTCTTC.

The genes are TRBV2 and TRBJ2-7, with TRBD1 identical over 8 bases. V dropped 3 bases and J dropped 1; count of bases not matched to a gene: 2. The CDR3 loop spans 14 amino acids. Germline CDR1 and CDR2: SNHLY and FYNNEI. CDR3 nucleotides: TGTGCCAGCAGTGAGGACAGGGAATCCTACGAGCAGTACTTC. It translates to CASSEDRESYEQYF.

This chain links TRBV14 with TRBJ2-2; 8 bases match TRBD1. Germline V lookup: CDR1 SGHDN, CDR2 FVKESK. This CDR3 is built from 15 residues. V shed 2 bases and J 7 bases; nucleotides not matched to a gene: 6. CDR3 in amino acids: CASSQQTGDVGELFF. The DNA for the CDR3 is TGTGCCAGCAGCCAACAGACAGGGGATGTCGGGGAGCTGTTTTTT.

Only one count was recorded for this clone. The CDR3 DNA is TGTGCCACCGGTACAGATACGCAGTATTTT. It specifies CATGTDTQYF. V gene TRBV15 combines with J gene TRBJ2-3; the D is unclear. The CDR3 runs to 10 residues. V lost 8 bases to trimming and J lost 3 bases, with 3 bases between them. Germline CDR1 and CDR2: LNHNV and YYDKDF (reference sequence).

The chain has TRBV19 and TRBJ2-1, with 7 bases matching TRBD2. The junction had 8 bases not matched to a gene; V was cut back by 1 base and J by 8 bases. This CDR3 has 15 residues. The germline CDR1 and CDR2 sequences are LNHDA and SQIVND (reference sequence). CDR3 loop: CASSIGLAAAHEQFF. The CDR3 nucleotides read TGTGCCAGTAGTATAGGGCTAGCGGCGGCCCATGAGCAGTTCTTC.

The rearrangement uses TRBV6-1 and TRBJ2-7, with a weak D call TRBD1 (7 bases). This CDR3 comprises 16 residues. V was shortened by 0 bases and J by 3 bases, with 15 bases between the two germline ends. Per germline, CDR1 MNHNS and CDR2 SASEGT. The DNA of the CDR3 is TGTGCCAGCAGTGAAGCTGGAGGGGGCGCCGGCTACGAGCAGTACGTC. It translates to CASSEAGGGAGYEQYV.

There are a few counts of this clone. J is TRBJ2-3 and V is TRBV7-2; 7 bases fit TRBD1. The V gene's germline CDR1 is SGHTA and CDR2 FQGNSA. The CDR3 has 16 amino acids. Trimming at V came to 5 bases and at J to 2 bases, leaving 10 bases not matched to a gene. In nucleotides, the CDR3 is TGTGCCAGCAGCCCACAGGGGCGGATAGACACAGATACGCAGTATTTT. Its translation: CASSPQGRIDTDTQYF.